The entry below gives a single T cell receptor beta chain sequence along with its context. Its antigen is still unknown. Base qualities were left out, and no much larger clone turns up one base away. The cohort consisted of fewer than 700 healthy bone marrow donors. All cohort members were sampled while nominally healthy, although unrecorded immune exposures were likely present. The donor was CMV seronegative and was included in the group of several hundred seronegative cohort members. Every donor gave a peripheral blood sample, and the peripheral blood mononuclear cells from that sample were used for TCR beta sequencing. The Qiagen DNeasy Blood Extraction Kit was used to extract genomic DNA from the blood cell samples. These data are taken from a study of cytomegalovirus exposure and HLA in healthy donors (dated by TCRdb to the late 2010s). About the study as a whole: An earlier analysis of a few hundred of the donors reported 276 Gb of sequence data and 117 million unique TCR beta sequences obtained from around 170 million T cells. An early release covering 500 to 750 HLA-typed donors comprised approximately 300 gigabases of sequencing data and some 79 million unique TCR sequences. Typing coverage differed by locus: A, B, C, DRB1 and DQB1 were typed in roughly 620-630 donors, DQA1 in approximately 520, DPA1 in around 580, and DPB1 in 450 to 490. High-throughput TCR immunosequencing, statistical association of individual TCRs with disease status, and machine learning were combined to predict cytomegalovirus infection status. Every discovery cohort repertoire had been produced on one sequencing platform. An earlier analysis of several hundred of the donors applied high-throughput TCR beta sequencing to assess whether each TCR beta V gene segment acted as functional or pseudogenic. In a later analysis, previously published TCR beta repertoires from 666 donors were re-analyzed and high-resolution HLA genotyping was added so that TCR occurrence patterns could be studied. Four or five DR-DQ haplotypes were treated as single units for association and clustering because of strong linkage in the cohort. In addition to the first cohort of hundreds of subjects, a separate validation cohort of 100 to 150 different subjects was used. Of the roughly 400 genotyped donors, 81% fell in the genetic ancestry cluster associated with self-reported Caucasian donors. In the later analysis, no new phenotypic data were used to find candidate immune exposures; instead, reliance was placed on TCR beta sequences and their occurrence across donors. The T cell repertoires of 666 subjects were profiled by immunosequencing and related to cytomegalovirus serostatus. Across 398 genotyped donors of the cohort, an average of approximately 240,000 unique TCR beta nucleotide sequences per donor were sequenced, and approximately 19% of those sequences were non-productive. Genome-wide SNP genotypes for about 60% of the roughly 670 donors were used in a later genetic analysis, which treated that subset as a discovery cohort. The study aimed to test whether cataloging public T cell receptors could reveal signatures of past pathogen exposure. Class I and class II HLA loci were covered by the typing at four-digit resolution. Donor age, sex, ethnicity and CMV serostatus were compiled together with the repertoire data.

Beyond this particular receptor, the publication reports: Correlated functional status among segregating V segments might reflect linkage disequilibrium, but an unknown experimental factor could not be ruled out. The authors suggested that the approach could potentially be extended to other disease states and immunological phenotypes. In a later analysis, HLA-associated TCR beta chains showed more clonal expansion and lower generation probabilities than non-associated chains that were equally common. The sequencing pipeline was judged likely to have produced a cluster of highly shared sequence variants as a technical artifact. In the study, approximately 160 TCR beta chains were listed as associated with cytomegalovirus. In a later genetic analysis, fewer N-insertions in productive TCRs were reported among donors in an Asian-associated ancestry cluster than the approximately 670-donor mean. Most CMV-associated TCR beta chains appeared to be HLA-restricted in a later analysis, and the HLA associations seemed to be driven largely by CMV exposure. The only immune exposure information available for the cohort was CMV serostatus. Most TCR sequences were seen in very few donors, while some public TCRs were found in many individuals. In an earlier analysis of approximately 590 of the donors, most TCR beta V segments appeared in productive rearrangements about 90% or about 30% of the time, broadly matching IMGT annotations. Sequencing depth was assumed to be roughly uniform across donors in the presence/absence analyses, though that assumption may not hold. According to a later analysis, TCR association rates differed among HLA loci, with DRB1 alleles showing the most associated TCRs and HLA-C alleles showing the fewest. Because some donors lacked HLA typing at each locus, the association tests relied only on the typed subset. This cohort had only TCR beta chains sequenced, and the lack of alpha or paired-chain data limited which features could be detected. Several of the top co-occurrence clusters appeared to be linked to parvovirus B19, influenza, CMV and Epstein-Barr virus, according to a later analysis. A later genetic analysis associated a missense DCLRE1C variant with V-gene and J-gene trimming of TCR beta chains, and an independent cohort replicated the association. In a later analysis, around 15,000 TCR beta sequences were associated with specific HLA alleles at a false discovery rate of 0.05. In vitro tests confirmed that three of the cytomegalovirus-associated TCR beta chains recognize cytomegalovirus antigens. A further reported finding was that TCR beta sequences accurately predicted the HLA-A and HLA-B alleles for most subjects in the first cohort. Strong co-occurrence of HLA alleles, especially DR and DQ, made assigning TCR associations to individual alleles difficult. In both the original and validation cohorts, the classifier was reported to diagnose cytomegalovirus status with high specificity and sensitivity. The earlier analysis of almost 600 of the donors excluded over 15 rarely observed V segments, including chromosome 9 orphons, because counts were too low.

The library came from the immunoSEQ multiplex PCR assay. For the multiplex PCR, a mixture combining 60 forward primers for TCR Vbeta segments and 13 reverse primers for TCR Jbeta segments was used. The CDR3 region of rearranged TCR beta genes was amplified from genomic DNA by a multiplex PCR assay. The Illumina HiSeq System was used to sequence the amplified TCR beta libraries as 87-base-pair reads. Concerning the study's data processing: A later analysis counted about 80 million unique TCR beta chains across the 600 to 850 repertoires, and 9.5 million to 11 million of these chains were shared by at least two donors. Raw reads were error-corrected and collapsed into unique sequences with a nearest-neighbor algorithm that merged closely related sequences to remove PCR and sequencing errors. V, D and J gene segments were assigned by aligning CDR3 sequences to IMGT reference sequences. Each retained sequence needed at least a six-nucleotide match to both a V gene segment and a J gene segment. Rearrangements were classified as productive when the CDR3 lacked stop codons and remained in frame with V and J, and all other rearrangements were classified as non-productive. Following IMGT convention, CDR3 was defined as the stretch from the second conserved V-encoded cysteine to the conserved J-encoded phenylalanine. In an earlier analysis of more than 550 of the donors, sequences lacking an unambiguous match to a single V gene segment were excluded. An earlier analysis of 587 of the donors classified V segments as functional when productive rearrangements were above 56.7% and as segregating when the standard deviation between donors was above 5%. To diagnose cytomegalovirus status from the catalog of TCR beta chain sequences, a statistical classification framework was built. A later analysis assigned V and J genes by comparing TCR nucleotide sequences with IMGT/GENE-DB human TR gene sequences. The TCRdist pipeline was used in a later analysis to assign CDR3 sequences and most-parsimonious VDJ recombination scenarios. In a later analysis, every TCR beta chain was defined by the combination of its CDR3 amino acid sequence and its V-gene family, and reads without a unique V-gene family were dropped. A later analysis removed 592 highly shared, low-generation-probability nucleotide sequences to deal with suspected cross-contamination and a sequencing artifact. For each public chain, a later analysis derived a clonal expansion index from normalized ranks of inferred template counts within each repertoire. Generation probabilities in a later analysis came from a VDJ recombination model fitted to out-of-frame rearrangements, and those results were checked against IGoR. Hypergeometric tests were used in a later analysis to score TCR-TCR, TCR-HLA and TCR-CMV co-occurrence, with a repertoire-size bias correction applied to the TCR pairs. To estimate false discovery rates, a later analysis permuted the HLA or CMV assignments 20 times. A later analysis grouped co-occurring TCRs with DBSCAN, adding TCRdist sequence similarity when clustering within HLA-allele-positive subsets. Repertoires with fewer than 30,000 or more than 120,000 public chains, plus five repertoires with anomalous nucleotide sharing, were excluded from co-occurrence clustering. The immuneACCESS repertoire file appears here via TCRdb, limited to in-frame rearrangements. These files lack a portion of the clones; in checked studies, under half of the deficit traces to unresolved V genes, and the cause of the others is not known. The DNA gave D and trimming, while V, J and clone size come from that table. This sample comprises 150,000 to 200,000 clones, over 60% of them detected only once. The ten largest clonotypes hold approximately 1% of the sample.

The sequenced material came from PBMCs. This clonotype was sampled from a woman aged 40 to 50 in good health and CMV-seronegative.

For the CDR3, the sequence is CSAYIKETQYF. The nucleotide sequence reads as follows: TGCAGTGCTTACATTAAAGAGACCCAGTACTTC. The chain is made from TRBV20-1 and TRBJ2-5, with the identity of the D gene unclear. Trimming at the junction amounts to 5 bases on V and 3 bases on J, and the germline ends lie 7 bases apart. Looking up the germline V gene (reference sequence) yields CDR1 DFQATT and CDR2 SNEGSKA. The CDR3 sequence holds 11 residues, the cysteine and phenylalanine included. The retained sequence is limited to the CDR3, 33 bases, with the frame set at the first base.